This T cell receptor beta chain was captured in a study of identical twins. General study findings and limits: Its conclusions, products of cross-sectional statistical analysis, did not come from following the same donors. Memory repertoires lacked the insertion deficit that abundant cord blood beta clonotypes showed.

V lost 1 base and J lost 3; bases outside the gene matches: 4. The CDR3 is 15 amino acids. Germline V lookup: CDR1 LGHDT, CDR2 YNNKEL (reference sequence). TCRdb re-analysed the 5' RACE reads in MiXCR, keeping a single row per CDR3 protein. The sample holds 1.5 million to 2 million distinct CDR3 sequences; 25% to 35% are singletons and the top ten take about 0.27%. Healthy Caucasian donors formed the entire cohort. In the case of this clonotype: Its antigen remains unidentified.

The sequence derives from a newborn girl in good health. Specimen: cord blood. The chain joins TRBV3-1 to TRBJ2-7; TRBD1 aligns across 9 bases. Here the CDR3 reads CASSQGAGQGYEQYF. The DNA of the CDR3 is TGTGCCAGCAGCCAAGGGGCGGGACAGGGCTACGAGCAGTACTTC.